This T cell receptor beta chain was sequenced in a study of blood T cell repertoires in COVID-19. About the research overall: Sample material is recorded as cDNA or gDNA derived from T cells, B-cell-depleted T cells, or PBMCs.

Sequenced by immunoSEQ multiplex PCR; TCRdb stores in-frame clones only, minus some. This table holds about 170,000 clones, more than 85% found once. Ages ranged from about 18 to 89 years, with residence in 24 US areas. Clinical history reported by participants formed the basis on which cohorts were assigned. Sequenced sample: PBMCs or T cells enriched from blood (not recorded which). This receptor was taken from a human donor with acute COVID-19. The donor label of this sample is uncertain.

CDR3 sequence (DNA): TGTGCCAGCAGCTTGGTAGGCGGGGATGGCGAGCAGTACTTC. Protein product: CASSLVGGDGEQYF. The chain carries TRBV5-4 and TRBJ2-7; TRBD2 might be the D (6 bases). Germline V gives CDR1 SGHNT, CDR2 YYREEE (reference sequence). The CDR3 runs to 14 residues. Trimming removed 0 bases from V and 6 bases from J, with 13 bases in between.